These 22 T cell receptor beta chains share one sample of origin, sequenced in a study of Ad26.COV2.S vaccination and SARS-CoV-2 variants (dated by TCRdb to 2020 to 2023). Library generation was performed with the immunoSEQ multiplex PCR assay. The immuneACCESS repertoire file appears here via TCRdb, limited to in-frame rearrangements. These files lack a portion of the clones; in checked studies, under half of the deficit traces to unresolved V genes, and the cause of the others is not known. The sample data list a few hundred thousand clones, and over 75% of these were observed just once. The ten largest clonotypes hold 3.6% of the sample. The treatment or condition label, read with the paper, signifies: around 19 received Ad26.COV2.S at low or high dose, single or two shots; roughly five received placebo; per-sample allocation not given. For vaccine and placebo recipients, the sequenced repertoires came from samples collected on day 63 after the first injection.

The sample was peripheral blood, taken in a trial of Ad26.COV2.S vaccine versus placebo. The receptors shown here come from a person aged 18 to 59 who received the Ad26.COV2.S COVID-19 vaccine or a placebo.

This chain links TRBV30 with TRBJ1-5, with D maybe TRBD1 (5 bases). The CDR3 spans 15 residues. V shed 1 base and J shed 8 bases, with 18 bases lying between them. Germline lookup yields CDR1 GTSNPN and CDR2 SVGIG (reference sequence). CDR3 coding DNA: TGTGCCTGGAGTGACTTTCCCGGGACTCCCAAGCCCCAGCATTTT. Translating it yields CAWSDFPGTPKPQHF.

This sequence joins TRBV5-5 and TRBJ1-5; TRBD1 aligns across 8 bases. The CDR3 has 15 residues. J lost 6 bases, V lost 3 bases, and 8 bases had no gene match. Germline CDR1 and CDR2: SGHKS and YYEKEE (reference sequence). Here the CDR3 reads CASSYGQGGGQPQHF. In DNA form, the CDR3 reads TGTGCCAGCAGCTACGGACAGGGAGGTGGTCAGCCCCAGCATTTT.

V and J are TRBV5-1 and TRBJ2-3, with 12 bases fitting TRBD2. The V segment lost 0 bases and the J segment 7 bases; nucleotides outside the gene matches: 6. This CDR3 is built from 16 residues. The germline V gene encodes CDR1 SGHRS and CDR2 YFSETQ. This CDR3 is CASSLAPSGGANTQYF. The CDR3 DNA is TGCGCCAGCAGCTTGGCCCCTAGCGGGGGGGCAAATACGCAGTATTTT.

V gene TRBV19 combines with J gene TRBJ2-1; possible D gene TRBD1, 6 bases. Germline V gene data show CDR1 as LNHDA and CDR2 as SQIVND (reference sequence). The CDR3 contains 13 residues. Trimming shortened V by 10 bases and J by 6 bases, and 16 bases separated the two germline ends. The CDR3: CATSRDIINEQFF. CDR3 nucleotide sequence: TGTGCCACGAGCCGGGACATAATCAATGAGCAGTTCTTC.

The chain links TRBV4-1 to TRBJ2-3; D might be TRBD1 (5 bases). Germline CDR1 is MGHRA and CDR2 is YSYEKL. The CDR3 is 16 amino acids. V lost 6 bases to trimming and J lost 0 bases, with 16 bases between them. CDR3 sequence (DNA): TGCGCCAGCAGAGATCAGGGAAGGAAGAGCACAGATACGCAGTATTTT. It translates to CASRDQGRKSTDTQYF.

Turning to this clone: The sample has other DNA sequences that encode this CDR3 too. The chain couples TRBV19 to TRBJ2-7; D remains unclear. The CDR3 spans 13 residues. The V and J ends lost 1 base and 3 bases respectively, with 7 bases between them. CDR1 and CDR2 (germline): LNHDA, SQIVND (reference sequence). CDR3 in DNA: TGTGCCAGTAGTATAGGCGGAAGCTACGAGCAGTACTTC. It codes for CASSIGGSYEQYF.

The chain links TRBV11-2 to TRBJ1-2, with 10 positions matching TRBD1. CDR1 is SGHAT and CDR2 is FQNNGV in the germline V gene. The CDR3 loop spans 15 amino acids. V shed 7 bases and J 7 bases; nucleotides not matched to a gene: 12. The CDR3, as DNA: TGTGCCAGCACTGGGACAGGGGTGTTTCCCGGTGGCTACACCTTC. This encodes CASTGTGVFPGGYTF.

The rearrangement uses TRBV2 and TRBJ2-3; D might be TRBD1 or TRBD2, each matching 5 bases. Germline CDR1 reads SNHLY; CDR2 reads FYNNEI. CDR3 length: 15 amino acids. Trimming pared 2 bases from V and 1 base from J, leaving 10 bases between. This chain's CDR3 is CASSENPGRTDTQYF. The CDR3 DNA sequence: TGTGCCAGCAGTGAAAACCCGGGGCGCACAGATACGCAGTATTTT.

The chain links TRBV27 to TRBJ2-7; 7 bases map to TRBD2. Germline V gives CDR1 MNHEY, CDR2 SMNVEV (reference sequence). V dropped 6 bases and J dropped 1; count of bases not matched to a gene: 6. The CDR3 consists of 14 residues. The CDR3 region is CASRALGLSYEQYF. In DNA form, the CDR3 reads TGTGCCAGCAGGGCCCTGGGACTATCCTACGAGCAGTACTTC.

This clone was counted only a few times. This rearrangement joins TRBV4-1 to TRBJ1-5; D possibly corresponds to TRBD1 (6 bases). Germline V gene data show CDR1 as MGHRA and CDR2 as YSYEKL. The germline V and J ends were trimmed by 4 bases and 16 bases, with 23 bases remaining between them. The CDR3 totals 14 residues. CDR3 in DNA: TGCGCCAGCAGCCTAACCCTACCAGGGACACTAGTACATTTT. It codes for CASSLTLPGTLVHF.

The chain employs TRBV19 and TRBJ2-5; D is possibly TRBD2 (7 bases). CDR3 length: 15 amino acids. Trimming shortened V by 4 bases and J by 4 bases, and 16 bases separated the two germline ends. CDR1 is LNHDA and CDR2 is SQIVND in the germline V gene (reference sequence). The CDR3 bases are TGTGCCAGTAGTACCCGGGGGGCGGTTAGAGAGACCCAGTACTTC. Protein: CASSTRGAVRETQYF.

The chain carries TRBV6-5 and TRBJ2-5; D not certain. CDR3 length: 14 residues. V shed 7 bases and J shed 6 bases, with 18 bases lying between them. Per germline, CDR1 MNHEY and CDR2 SVGAGI. The CDR3 region has the DNA TGTGCCAGCACCCTTACTACAACTAAGAAGACCCAGTACTTC. This translates into CASTLTTTKKTQYF.

This sequence joins TRBV2 and TRBJ2-3, with 10 bases identical to TRBD2. The CDR3 is 14 amino acids. Trimming at V came to 3 bases and at J to 5 bases, leaving 2 bases not matched to a gene. Germline CDR1 is SNHLY and CDR2 is FYNNEI. The CDR3: CASSDSGGVDTQYF. The CDR3 nucleotides are TGTGCCAGCAGTGACAGCGGGGGGGTAGATACGCAGTATTTT. The full variable domain, rest sourced from reference TRBV2 and TRBJ2-3, is EPEVTQTPSHQVTQMGQEVILRCVPISNHLYFYWYRQILGQKVEFLVSFYNNEISEKSEIFDDQFSVERPDGSNFTLKIRSTKLEDSAMYFCASSDSGGVDTQYFGPGTRLTVL.

This rearrangement joins TRBV28 to TRBJ2-2; the match to TRBD1 covers 9 bases. Germline trimming cut 5 bases from V and 4 bases from J; bases unmatched to any gene: 8. This CDR3 region has 16 residues. Germline V lookup: CDR1 MDHEN, CDR2 SYDVKM. DNA for the CDR3: TGTGCCAGCAGTCCATCAGGACAGGGGCGCACCGGGGAGCTGTTTTTT. Amino acid sequence: CASSPSGQGRTGELFF.

The table lists this clone with a count of one. The CDR3 coding sequence is TGTGCCAGCAGAAGGGGACTAGCGGGGTGGGAGACCCAGTACTTC. Its protein is CASRRGLAGWETQYF. The genes are TRBV6-5 and TRBJ2-5, with 13 bases aligning to TRBD2. The CDR3 contains 15 residues. With V trimmed by 6 bases and J by 5 bases, 6 bases remained unmatched. Germline CDR1 reads MNHEY; CDR2 reads SVGAGI.

The J gene is TRBJ2-7, the V gene TRBV7-2; 7 nucleotides align to TRBD1. Per the germline V gene, CDR1 is SGHTA and CDR2 is FQGNSA. The V and J ends lost 4 bases and 5 bases, in that order; junction bases with no gene match: 8. CDR3 length: 14 residues. This CDR3 is CASSSYRGWDEQYF. The CDR3 DNA sequence: TGTGCCAGCAGCTCGTACAGGGGATGGGACGAGCAGTACTTC. The variable domain in full, with the rest retrieved from reference TRBV7-2 and TRBJ2-7, is GAGVSQSPSNKVTEKGKDVELRCDPISGHTALYWYRQSLGQGLEFLIYFQGNSAPDKSGLPSDRFSAERTGGSVSTLTIQRTQQEDSAVYLCASSSYRGWDEQYFGPGTRLTVT.

The genes are TRBV25-1 and TRBJ2-5; tentative D call: TRBD1 (5 bases). Trimming took 8 bases from V and 8 from J, leaving 18 bases between them. This CDR3 region has 13 residues. Germline V lookup: CDR1 MGHDK, CDR2 SYGVNS. The CDR3 protein is CASSRGPGNTQYF. CDR3 bases: TGTGCCAGCTCTAGGGGCCCCGGCAATACCCAGTACTTC.

The rearrangement uses TRBV27 and TRBJ1-3; D is ambiguous. This CDR3 is 12 amino acids long. Trimming removed 6 bases from V and 2 bases from J, with 5 bases in between. Germline V gives CDR1 MNHEY, CDR2 SMNVEV (reference sequence). CDR3 loop: CASSQPGNTIYF. CDR3 coding DNA: TGTGCCAGCAGCCAACCTGGAAACACCATATATTTT.

V gene TRBV7-3 combines with J gene TRBJ2-3; 10 positions match TRBD2. Germline V gene data show CDR1 as SGHTA and CDR2 as FQGTGA. Trimming at V came to 3 bases and at J to 2 bases, leaving 14 bases not matched to a gene. The CDR3 has 19 amino acids. The CDR3 DNA reads as TGTGCCAGCAGCTTGCCCGGAGGGGCTAGCGGGGGCATCACAGATACGCAGTATTTT. It is translated as CASSLPGGASGGITDTQYF.

This chain connects TRBV10-3 to TRBJ2-5; no definite D call. The V and J ends lost 6 bases and 5 bases respectively, with 13 bases between them. The length of the CDR3 is 13 residues. Looked up from germline, CDR1 is ENHRY and CDR2 is SYGVKD. The DNA of the CDR3 is TGTGCCATCAGAGGCTCCACTCCCGAGACCCAGTACTTC. Translating gives CAIRGSTPETQYF.

The chain uses TRBV11-2 and TRBJ2-5; D is ambiguous. The CDR3 runs to 12 residues. CDR1 is SGHAT and CDR2 is FQNNGV in the germline V gene. The ends were cut back, 5 bases at V and 0 bases at J, with 4 bases in the middle. The CDR3 here is CASSANQETQYF. CDR3 in DNA: TGTGCCAGCAGCGCAAACCAAGAGACCCAGTACTTC.

The CDR3 here is CASSVEIGNYGYTF. The CDR3 DNA reads TGTGCCAGCAGCGTAGAGATAGGGAACTATGGCTACACCTTC. V is TRBV9 and J is TRBJ1-2, with D hard to call. Trimming removed 0 bases from V and 2 bases from J, with 8 bases in between. The germline V gene has CDR1 SGDLS and CDR2 YYNGEE. The CDR3 spans 14 residues.